Below are 3 T cell receptor beta chains sequenced from a single sample in a study of blood T cells in healthy people across ages. Together with a sample-barcoded 5' primer, a J-beta primer mix was included in a second PCR lasting roughly 6 to 12 cycles. Each CDR3 protein gets one entry after TCRdb re-called the 5' RACE reads with MiXCR. Of roughly 1.4 million distinct CDR3 sequences in the sample, 59% are singletons; the top ten hold over 5.5%. The specimen sequenced was blood. The receptor source for this set is a man younger than 35 in good health.

This clonotype was detected a few times. This chain uses TRBV14 with TRBJ1-2, with 8 bases matching TRBD1. The CDR3 contains 15 residues. CDR1 is SGHDN and CDR2 is FVKESK in the germline V gene. V shed 1 base and J 2 bases; nucleotides not matched to a gene: 3. The CDR3 spells CASSQVAGGNYGYTF. In nucleotides, the CDR3 is TGTGCCAGCAGCCAAGTTGCAGGGGGCAACTATGGCTACACCTTC.

This clonotype was detected a few times. The chain recombines TRBV27 with TRBJ2-3; 8 bases agree with TRBD2. This CDR3 has 18 residues. Germline assignment: CDR1 MNHEY and CDR2 SMNVEV (reference sequence). J lost 3 bases, V lost 5 bases, and 16 bases had no gene match. Written as DNA, the CDR3 is TGTGCCAGCAGTACAACCCATCCGGGACTAGAAGTGACAGATACGCAGTATTTT. This sequence encodes CASSTTHPGLEVTDTQYF.

The table lists this clonotype with a few counts. The chain has TRBV10-3 and TRBJ1-2; a weak D match, TRBD1 (6 bases). The ends were cut back, 5 bases at V and 2 bases at J, with 15 bases in the middle. This CDR3 region has 15 residues. Germline CDR1 ENHRY, CDR2 SYGVKD. The CDR3 sequence is CAISSTGSRNYGYTF. DNA of the CDR3: TGTGCCATCAGTAGTACAGGGTCTCGAAACTATGGCTACACCTTC.